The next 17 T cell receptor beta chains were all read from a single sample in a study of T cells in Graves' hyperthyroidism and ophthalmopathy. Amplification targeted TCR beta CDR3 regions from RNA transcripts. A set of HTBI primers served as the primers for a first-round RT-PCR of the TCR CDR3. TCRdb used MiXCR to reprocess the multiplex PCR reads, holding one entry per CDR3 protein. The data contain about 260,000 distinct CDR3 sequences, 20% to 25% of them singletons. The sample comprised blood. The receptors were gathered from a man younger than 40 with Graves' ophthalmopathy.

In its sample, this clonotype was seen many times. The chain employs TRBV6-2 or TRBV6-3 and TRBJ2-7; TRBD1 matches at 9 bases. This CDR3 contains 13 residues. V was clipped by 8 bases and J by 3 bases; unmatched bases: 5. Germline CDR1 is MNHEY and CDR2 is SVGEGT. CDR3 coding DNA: TGTGCCAGCCACCGGGACAGGGACTACGAGCAGTACTTC. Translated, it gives CASHRDRDYEQYF.

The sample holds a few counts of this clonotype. As DNA, the CDR3 is TGTGCCAGCAGCTCCAGGCGGCAGTCGTACCAAGAGACCCAGTACTTC. This codes for CASSSRRQSYQETQYF. The gene calls are TRBV7-6 and TRBJ2-5, with D unclear. The CDR3 runs 16 residues. Trimming pared 4 bases from V and 0 bases from J, leaving 15 bases between. The germline CDR1 and CDR2 sequences are SGHVS and FNYEAQ.

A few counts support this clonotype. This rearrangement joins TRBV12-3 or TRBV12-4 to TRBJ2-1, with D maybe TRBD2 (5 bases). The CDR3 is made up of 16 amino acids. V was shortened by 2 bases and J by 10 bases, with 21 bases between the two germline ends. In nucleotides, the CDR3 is TGTGCCAGCAGTTTAAACTGGGCTAGCTTTAGCCGCGAGCAGTTCTTC. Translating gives CASSLNWASFSREQFF.

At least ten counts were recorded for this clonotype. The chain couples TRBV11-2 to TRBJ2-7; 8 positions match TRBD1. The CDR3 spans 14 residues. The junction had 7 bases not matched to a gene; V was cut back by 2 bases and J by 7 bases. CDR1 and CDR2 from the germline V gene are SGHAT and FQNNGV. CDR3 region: CASSLPGQGGEQYF. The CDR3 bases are TGTGCCAGCAGCTTACCCGGACAGGGAGGAGAGCAGTACTTC.

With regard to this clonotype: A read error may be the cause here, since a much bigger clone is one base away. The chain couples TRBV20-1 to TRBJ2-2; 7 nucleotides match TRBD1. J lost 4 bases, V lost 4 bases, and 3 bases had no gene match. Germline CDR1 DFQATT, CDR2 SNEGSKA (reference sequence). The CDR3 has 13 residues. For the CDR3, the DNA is TGCAGTGCTACGGGACAGTCCACCGGGGAGCTGTTTTTT. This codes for CSATGQSTGELFF.

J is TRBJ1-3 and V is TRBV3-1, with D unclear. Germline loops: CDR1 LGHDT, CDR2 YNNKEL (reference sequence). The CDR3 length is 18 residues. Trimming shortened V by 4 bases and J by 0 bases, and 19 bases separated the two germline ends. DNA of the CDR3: TGTGCCAGCAGCCGCCTAACAGTATTTACTTCCTCTGGAAACACCATATATTTT. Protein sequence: CASSRLTVFTSSGNTIYF.

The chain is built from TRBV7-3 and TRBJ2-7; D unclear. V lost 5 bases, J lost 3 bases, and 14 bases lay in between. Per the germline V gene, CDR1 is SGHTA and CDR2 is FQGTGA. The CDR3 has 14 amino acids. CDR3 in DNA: TGTGCCAGCAGCGCCATCGGACCTTACTACGAGCAGTACTTC. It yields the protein CASSAIGPYYEQYF.

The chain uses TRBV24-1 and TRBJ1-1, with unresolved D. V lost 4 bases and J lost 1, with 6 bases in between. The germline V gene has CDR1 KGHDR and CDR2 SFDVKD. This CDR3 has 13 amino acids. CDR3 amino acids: CATSDYRNTEAFF. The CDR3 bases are TGTGCCACCAGTGACTACAGGAACACTGAAGCTTTCTTT.

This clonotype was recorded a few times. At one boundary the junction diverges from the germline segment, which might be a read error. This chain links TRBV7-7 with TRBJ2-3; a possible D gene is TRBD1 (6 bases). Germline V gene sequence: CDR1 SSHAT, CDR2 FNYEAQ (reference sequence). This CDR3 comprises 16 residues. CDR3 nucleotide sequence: TGTGCTAGCACCTCGGTTAGGGACACCTTCACAGATACGCAGTATTTT. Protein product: CASTSVRDTFTDTQYF.

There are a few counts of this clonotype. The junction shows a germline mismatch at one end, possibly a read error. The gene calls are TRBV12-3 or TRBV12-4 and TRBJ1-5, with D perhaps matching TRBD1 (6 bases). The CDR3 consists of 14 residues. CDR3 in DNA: TGTGCCGGCAGACCCAGGGGCGGCAATCAGCCCCAGCATTTT. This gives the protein CAGRPRGGNQPQHF.

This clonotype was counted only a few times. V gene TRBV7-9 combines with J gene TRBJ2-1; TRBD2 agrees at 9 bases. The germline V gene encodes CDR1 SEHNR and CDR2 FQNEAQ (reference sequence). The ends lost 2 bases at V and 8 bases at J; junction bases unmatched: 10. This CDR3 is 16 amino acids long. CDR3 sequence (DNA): TGTGCCAGCAGCTTAAATCGGGCGGGAGGGCCGGATGAGCAGTTCTTC. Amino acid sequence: CASSLNRAGGPDEQFF.

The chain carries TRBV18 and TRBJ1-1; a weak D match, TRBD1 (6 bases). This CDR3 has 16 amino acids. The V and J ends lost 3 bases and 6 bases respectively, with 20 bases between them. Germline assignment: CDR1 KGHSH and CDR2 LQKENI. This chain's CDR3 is CASSPVLGGGHSEAFF. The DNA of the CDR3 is TGTGCCAGCTCACCCGTTTTAGGGGGAGGCCATTCTGAAGCTTTCTTT.

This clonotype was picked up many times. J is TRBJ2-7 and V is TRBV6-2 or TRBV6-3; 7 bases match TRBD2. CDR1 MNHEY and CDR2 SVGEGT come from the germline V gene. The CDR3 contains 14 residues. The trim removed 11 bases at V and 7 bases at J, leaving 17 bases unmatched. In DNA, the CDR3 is TGTGCCGTTCGCCGGGAGGTACAAGTAGATGAGCAGTACTTC. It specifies CAVRREVQVDEQYF.

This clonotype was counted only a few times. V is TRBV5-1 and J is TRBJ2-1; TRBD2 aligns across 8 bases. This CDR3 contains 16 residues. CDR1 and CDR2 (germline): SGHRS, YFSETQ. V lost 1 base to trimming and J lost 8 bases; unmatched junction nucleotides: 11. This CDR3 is CASSLTLAGPEDEQFF. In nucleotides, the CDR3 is TGCGCCAGCAGCTTGACCCTAGCGGGCCCCGAGGATGAGCAGTTCTTC.

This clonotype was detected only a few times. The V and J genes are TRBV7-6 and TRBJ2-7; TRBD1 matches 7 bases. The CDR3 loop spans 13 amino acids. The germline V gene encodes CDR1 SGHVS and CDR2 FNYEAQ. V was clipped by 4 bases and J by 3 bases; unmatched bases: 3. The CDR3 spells CASSSYRGYEQYF. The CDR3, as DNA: TGTGCCAGCAGCTCCTACAGGGGCTACGAGCAGTACTTC.

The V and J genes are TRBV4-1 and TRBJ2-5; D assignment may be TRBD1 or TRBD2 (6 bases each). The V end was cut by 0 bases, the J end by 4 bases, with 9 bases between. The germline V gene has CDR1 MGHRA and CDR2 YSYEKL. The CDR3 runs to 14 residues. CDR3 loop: CASSQEGGRETQYF. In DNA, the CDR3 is TGCGCCAGCAGCCAAGAGGGGGGCCGAGAGACCCAGTACTTC.

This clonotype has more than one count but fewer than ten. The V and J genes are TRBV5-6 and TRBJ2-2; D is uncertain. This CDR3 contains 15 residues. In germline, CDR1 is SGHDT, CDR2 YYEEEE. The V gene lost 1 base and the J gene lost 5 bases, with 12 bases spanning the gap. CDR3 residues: CASSLKRSVTGELFF. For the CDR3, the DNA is TGTGCCAGCAGCTTGAAACGCTCGGTAACCGGGGAGCTGTTTTTT.